This T cell receptor beta chain was identified during a study of blood T cell repertoires in COVID-19. At the level of the study: COVID-19 samples collected from the United States, Italy and Spain covered acute and convalescent phases. PBMCs, B-cell-depleted T cells, or T cells provided the cDNA or gDNA that made up the material.

V lost 4 bases, J lost 6 bases, and 28 bases lay in between. In germline, CDR1 is SGHNT, CDR2 YYREEE (reference sequence). This CDR3 is built from 18 residues. Authors' analysis steps: Estimation of nucleated cell counts was performed using reference gene primer amplification. Clones were read by immunoSEQ multiplex PCR, and TCRdb kept only the in-frame ones, dropping some. From that table come the V and J calls and clone size; the DNA was used to work out D and trimming. The table shows over 250,000 clones, with approximately 86% occurring only once. The specimen was peripheral blood. The source is a woman aged 30 to 39 with acute or convalescent COVID-19. The chain couples TRBV5-4 to TRBJ1-1; D perhaps matches TRBD1 (5 bases). The CDR3 region is CASSAALTGPSVGPEAFF. Here the CDR3 DNA reads TGTGCCAGCAGCGCTGCACTTACCGGGCCGTCCGTGGGGCCTGAAGCTTTCTTT.